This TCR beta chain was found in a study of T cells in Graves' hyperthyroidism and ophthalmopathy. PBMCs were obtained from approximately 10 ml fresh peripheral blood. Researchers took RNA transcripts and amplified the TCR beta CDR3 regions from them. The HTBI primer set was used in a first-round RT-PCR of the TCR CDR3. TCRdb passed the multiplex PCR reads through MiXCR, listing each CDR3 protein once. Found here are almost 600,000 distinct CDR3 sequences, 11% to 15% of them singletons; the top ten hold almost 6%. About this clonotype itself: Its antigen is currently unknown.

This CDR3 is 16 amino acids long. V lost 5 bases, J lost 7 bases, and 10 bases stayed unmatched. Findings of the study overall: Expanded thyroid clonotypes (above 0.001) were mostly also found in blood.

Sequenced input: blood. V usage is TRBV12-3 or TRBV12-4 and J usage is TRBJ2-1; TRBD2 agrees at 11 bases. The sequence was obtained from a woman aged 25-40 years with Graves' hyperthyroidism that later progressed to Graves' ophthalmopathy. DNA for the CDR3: TGTGCCAGCAGTGAAGCGGGACTAGCGGTAGGGAATGAGCAGTTCTTC. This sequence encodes CASSEAGLAVGNEQFF.